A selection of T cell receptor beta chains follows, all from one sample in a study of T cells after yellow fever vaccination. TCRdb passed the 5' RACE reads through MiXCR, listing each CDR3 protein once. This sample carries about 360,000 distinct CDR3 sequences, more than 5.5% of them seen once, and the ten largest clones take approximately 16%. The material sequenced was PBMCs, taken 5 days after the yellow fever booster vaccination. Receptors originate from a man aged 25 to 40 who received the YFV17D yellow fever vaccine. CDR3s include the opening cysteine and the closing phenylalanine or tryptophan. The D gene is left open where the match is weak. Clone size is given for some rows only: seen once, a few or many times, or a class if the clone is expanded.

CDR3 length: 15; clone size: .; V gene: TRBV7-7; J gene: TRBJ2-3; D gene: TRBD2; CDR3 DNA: TGTGCTAGCAGCCGGACTAGCGGATACACAGATACGCAGTATTTT; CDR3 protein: CASSRTSGYTDTQYF
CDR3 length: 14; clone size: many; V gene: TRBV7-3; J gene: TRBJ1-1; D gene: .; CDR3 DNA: TGTGCCATCAGAGCAACCGGGTTGAACACTGAAGCTTTCTTT; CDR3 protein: CAIRATGLNTEAFF
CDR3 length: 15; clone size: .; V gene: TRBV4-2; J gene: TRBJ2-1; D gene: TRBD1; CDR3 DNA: TGTGCCAGCAGCCACCGGGACAGGGACCACAATGAGCAGTTCTTC; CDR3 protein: CASSHRDRDHNEQFF
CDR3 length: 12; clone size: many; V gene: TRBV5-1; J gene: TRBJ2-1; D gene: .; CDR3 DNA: TGCGCCAAAGGGGGACGCTACAATGAGCAGTTCTTC; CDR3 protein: CAKGGRYNEQFF
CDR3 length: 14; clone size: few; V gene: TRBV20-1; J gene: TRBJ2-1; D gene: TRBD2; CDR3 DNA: TGCAGTGCTCCTCTTGCGGGACTAGACAATGAGCAGTTCTTC; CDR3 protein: CSAPLAGLDNEQFF
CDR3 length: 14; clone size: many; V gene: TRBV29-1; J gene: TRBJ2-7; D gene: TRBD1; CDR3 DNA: TGCAGCGTTGGCCCGACGGACAGGGTTCACGAGCAGTACTTC; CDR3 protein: CSVGPTDRVHEQYF
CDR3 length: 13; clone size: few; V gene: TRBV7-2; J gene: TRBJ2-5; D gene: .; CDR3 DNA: TGTGCCAGCAGCTTCTTCCAGGAAGGGACCCAGTACTTC; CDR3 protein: CASSFFQEGTQYF
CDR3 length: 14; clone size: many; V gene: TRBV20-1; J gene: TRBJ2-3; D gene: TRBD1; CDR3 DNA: TGCAGTGCTGGAAACAGGGGCTATTCAGATACGCAGTATTTT; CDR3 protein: CSAGNRGYSDTQYF
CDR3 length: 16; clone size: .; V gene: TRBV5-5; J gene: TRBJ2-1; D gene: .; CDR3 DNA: TGTGCCAGCAGCTTGGGGGGGAGGGGGTCCTACAATGAGCTGTTCTTC; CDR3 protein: CASSLGGRGSYNELFF
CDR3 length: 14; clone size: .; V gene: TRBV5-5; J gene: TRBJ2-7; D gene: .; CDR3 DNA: TGTGCCAGCATCCTTTGGGGCGCAGACTACGAGCAGTACTTC; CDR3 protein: CASILWGADYEQYF
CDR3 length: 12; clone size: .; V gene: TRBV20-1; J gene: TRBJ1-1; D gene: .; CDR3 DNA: TGCAGTGCTCAACGGGTTGCCACTGAAGCTTTCTTT; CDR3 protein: CSAQRVATEAFF
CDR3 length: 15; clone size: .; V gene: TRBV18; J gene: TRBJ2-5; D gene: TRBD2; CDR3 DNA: TGTGCCAGCTCGTATGGACTAGCGGGAAAAGAGACCCAGTACTTC; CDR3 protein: CASSYGLAGKETQYF
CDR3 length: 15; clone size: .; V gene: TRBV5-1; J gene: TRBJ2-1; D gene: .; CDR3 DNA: TGCGCCAGCAGCTTGCTGGCGGAGAGGAGAGATGAGCAGTTCTTC; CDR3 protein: CASSLLAERRDEQFF
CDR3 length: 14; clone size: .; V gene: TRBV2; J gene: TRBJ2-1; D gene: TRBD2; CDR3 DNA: TGTGCCAGCAGTGTGGGGACTATCAGCGATGAGCAGTTCTTC; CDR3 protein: CASSVGTISDEQFF
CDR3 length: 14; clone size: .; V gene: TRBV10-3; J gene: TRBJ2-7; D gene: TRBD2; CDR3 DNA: TGTGCCATCAGTGAGGAAGCGGGAGGTCTCGAGCAGTACTTC; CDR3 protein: CAISEEAGGLEQYF
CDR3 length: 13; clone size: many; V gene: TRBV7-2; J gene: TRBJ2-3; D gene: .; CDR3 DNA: TGTGCCAGCAGCCGGATGACTGGGGATACGCAGTATTTT; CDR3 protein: CASSRMTGDTQYF